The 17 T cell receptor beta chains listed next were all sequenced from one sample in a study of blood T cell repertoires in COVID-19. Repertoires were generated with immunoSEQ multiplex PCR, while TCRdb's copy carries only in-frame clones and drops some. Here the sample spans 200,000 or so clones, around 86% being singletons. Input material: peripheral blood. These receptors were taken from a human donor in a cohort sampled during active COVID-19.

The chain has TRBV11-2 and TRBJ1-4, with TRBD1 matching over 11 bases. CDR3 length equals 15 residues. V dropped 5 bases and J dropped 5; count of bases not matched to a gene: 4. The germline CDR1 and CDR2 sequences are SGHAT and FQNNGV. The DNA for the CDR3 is TGTGCCAGCAGCCCCCGGACAGGGGGCAATGAAAAACTGTTTTTT. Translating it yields CASSPRTGGNEKLFF.

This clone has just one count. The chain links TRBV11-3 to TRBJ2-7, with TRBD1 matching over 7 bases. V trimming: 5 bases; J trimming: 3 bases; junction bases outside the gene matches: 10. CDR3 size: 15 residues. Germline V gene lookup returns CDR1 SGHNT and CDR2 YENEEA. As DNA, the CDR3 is TGTGCCAGCAGCGCAAGACCGGGACAGTACTACGAGCAGTACTTC. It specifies CASSARPGQYYEQYF.

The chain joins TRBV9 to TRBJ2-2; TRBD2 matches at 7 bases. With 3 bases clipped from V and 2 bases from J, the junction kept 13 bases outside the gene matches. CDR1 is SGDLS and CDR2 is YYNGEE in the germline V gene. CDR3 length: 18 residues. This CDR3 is CASSAGGDTPLNTGELFF. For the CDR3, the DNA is TGTGCCAGCAGCGCGGGGGGAGACACGCCACTAAACACCGGGGAGCTGTTTTTT. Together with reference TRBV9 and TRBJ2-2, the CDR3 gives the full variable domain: DSGVTQTPKHLITATGQRVTLRCSPRSGDLSVYWYQQSLDQGLQFLIQYYNGEERAKGNILERFSAQQFPDLHSELNLSSLELGDSALYFCASSAGGDTPLNTGELFFGEGSRLTVL.

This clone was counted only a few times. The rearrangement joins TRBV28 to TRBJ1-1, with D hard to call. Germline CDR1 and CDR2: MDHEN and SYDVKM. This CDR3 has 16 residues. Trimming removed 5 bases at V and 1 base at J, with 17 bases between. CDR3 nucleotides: TGTGCCAGCAGTCCTAACGCCCCGTATTCGAACACTGAAGCTTTCTTT. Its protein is CASSPNAPYSNTEAFF.

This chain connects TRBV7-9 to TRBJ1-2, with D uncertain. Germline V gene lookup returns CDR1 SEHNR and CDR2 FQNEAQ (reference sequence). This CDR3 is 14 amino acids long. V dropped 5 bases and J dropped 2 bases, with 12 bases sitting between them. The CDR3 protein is CASSPLLRNYGYTF. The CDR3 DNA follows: TGTGCCAGCAGCCCATTGTTGCGGAACTATGGCTACACCTTC.

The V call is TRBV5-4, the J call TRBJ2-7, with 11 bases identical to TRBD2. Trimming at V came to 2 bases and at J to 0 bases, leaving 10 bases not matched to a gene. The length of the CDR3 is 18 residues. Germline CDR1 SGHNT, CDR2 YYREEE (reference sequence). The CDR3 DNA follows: TGTGCCAGCAGCTTAGCTGGTAGCGGGAGGGTTAGCTCCTACGAGCAGTACTTC. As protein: CASSLAGSGRVSSYEQYF. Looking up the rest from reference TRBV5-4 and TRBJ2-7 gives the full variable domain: ETGVTQSPTHLIKTRGQQVTLRCSSQSGHNTVSWYQQALGQGPQFIFQYYREEENGRGNFPPRFSGLQFPNYSSELNVNALELDDSALYLCASSLAGSGRVSSYEQYFGPGTRLTVT.

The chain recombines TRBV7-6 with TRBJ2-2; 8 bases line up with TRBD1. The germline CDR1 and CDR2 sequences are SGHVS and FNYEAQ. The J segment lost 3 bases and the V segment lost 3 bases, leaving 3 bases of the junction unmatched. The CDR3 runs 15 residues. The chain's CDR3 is CASSFTGGHTGELFF. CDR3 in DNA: TGTGCCAGCAGCTTTACAGGGGGACACACCGGGGAGCTGTTTTTT.

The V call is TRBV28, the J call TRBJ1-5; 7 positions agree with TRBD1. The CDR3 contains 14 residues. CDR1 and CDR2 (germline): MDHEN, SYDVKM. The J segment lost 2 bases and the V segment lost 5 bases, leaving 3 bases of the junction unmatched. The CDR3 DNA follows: TGTGCCAGCAGTGTCACAGGGGGCAATCAGCCCCAGCATTTT. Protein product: CASSVTGGNQPQHF.

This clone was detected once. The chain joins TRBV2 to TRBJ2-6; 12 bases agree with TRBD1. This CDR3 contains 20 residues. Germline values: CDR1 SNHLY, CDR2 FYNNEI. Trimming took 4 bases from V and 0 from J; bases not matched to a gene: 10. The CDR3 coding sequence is TGTGCCAGCAGTGCTCTGGGACAGGGGGCTCAGGGCTCTGGGGCCAACGTCCTGACTTTC. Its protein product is CASSALGQGAQGSGANVLTF.

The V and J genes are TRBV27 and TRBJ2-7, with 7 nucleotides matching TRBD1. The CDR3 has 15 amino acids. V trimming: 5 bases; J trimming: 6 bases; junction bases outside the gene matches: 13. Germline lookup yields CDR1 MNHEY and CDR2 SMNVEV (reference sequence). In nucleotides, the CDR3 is TGTGCCAGCAGTGAGCCCGGACAGGCGAGGCGCGAGCAGTACTTC. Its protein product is CASSEPGQARREQYF.

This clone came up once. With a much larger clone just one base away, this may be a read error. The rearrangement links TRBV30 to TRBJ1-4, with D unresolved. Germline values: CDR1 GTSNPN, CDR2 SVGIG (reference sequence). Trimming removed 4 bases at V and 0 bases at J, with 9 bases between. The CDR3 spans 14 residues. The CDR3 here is CAWMNRATNEKLFF. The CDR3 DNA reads TGTGCCTGGATGAACAGAGCAACTAATGAAAAACTGTTTTTT.

The CDR3 bases are TGTGCCAGCAGCTCCTCTCAGGGGAACCAAGAGACCCAGTACTTC. It specifies CASSSSQGNQETQYF. The chain is built from TRBV7-2 and TRBJ2-5, with a tentative D call TRBD1 (6 bases). Germline loops: CDR1 SGHTA, CDR2 FQGNSA. V was clipped by 4 bases and J by 0 bases, with 12 bases between them. This CDR3 spans 15 amino acids.

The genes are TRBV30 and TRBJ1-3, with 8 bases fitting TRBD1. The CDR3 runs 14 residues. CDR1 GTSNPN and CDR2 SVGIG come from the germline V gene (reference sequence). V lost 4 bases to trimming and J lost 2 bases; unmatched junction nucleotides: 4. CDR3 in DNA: TGTGCCTGGACCCCGGACAGGGCTGGAAACACCATATATTTT. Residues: CAWTPDRAGNTIYF.

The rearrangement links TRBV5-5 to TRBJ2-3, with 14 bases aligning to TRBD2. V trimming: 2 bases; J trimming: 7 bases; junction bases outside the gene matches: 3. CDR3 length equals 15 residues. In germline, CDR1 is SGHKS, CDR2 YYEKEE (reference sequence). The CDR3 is CASSFGLAGGNTQYF. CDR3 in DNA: TGTGCCAGCAGCTTCGGACTAGCGGGAGGAAATACGCAGTATTTT.

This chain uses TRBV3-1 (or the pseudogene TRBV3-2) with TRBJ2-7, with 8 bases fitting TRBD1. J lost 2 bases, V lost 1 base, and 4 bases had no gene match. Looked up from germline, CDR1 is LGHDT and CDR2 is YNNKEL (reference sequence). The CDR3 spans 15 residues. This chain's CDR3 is CASSQAPGGPYEQYF. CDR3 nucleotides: TGTGCCAGCAGCCAAGCCCCAGGGGGCCCCTACGAGCAGTACTTC.

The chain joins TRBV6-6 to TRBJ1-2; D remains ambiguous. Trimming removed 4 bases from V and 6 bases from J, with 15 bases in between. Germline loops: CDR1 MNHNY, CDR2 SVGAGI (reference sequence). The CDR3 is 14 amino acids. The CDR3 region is CASSLPEPHDGYTF. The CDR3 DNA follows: TGTGCCAGCAGTTTGCCGGAGCCGCACGATGGCTACACCTTC.

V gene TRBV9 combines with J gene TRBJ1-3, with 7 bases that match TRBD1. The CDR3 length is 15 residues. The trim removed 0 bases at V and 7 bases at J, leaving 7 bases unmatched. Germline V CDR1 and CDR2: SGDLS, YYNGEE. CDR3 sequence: CASSVGAGGTNTIYF. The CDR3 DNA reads TGTGCCAGCAGCGTAGGGGCAGGGGGGACTAACACCATATATTTT.